This T cell receptor (beta chain) derives from a study of blood T cells in healthy people across ages. CDR1 is DFQATT and CDR2 is SNEGSKA in the germline V gene (reference sequence). The CDR3 spans 15 residues. V was clipped by 8 bases and J by 5 bases, with 24 bases between them. Primed by a sample-barcoded 5' primer and a J-beta primer mix, a second PCR proceeded for roughly 7 to 11 cycles. TCRdb re-analysed the 5' RACE reads in MiXCR, keeping a single row per CDR3 protein. The table has under 700,000 distinct CDR3 sequences, nearly 25% seen once; the top ten hold just under 9%. This clonotype was counted at least ten times. These records were also assigned to another study, of T cells of mothers and their children. As reported in that work: It was through the M1S primer of the second PCR that sample barcodes and 2-4 random nucleotides were added. Similar effects of thymic selection on TCR recombination output were recorded in related and unrelated pairs.

This TCR was sampled from a boy younger than 18 in good health. This sequence joins TRBV20-1 and TRBJ2-5; possible D gene TRBD2, 5 bases. Sample: blood. CDR3 loop: CSLGSPGNLAETQYF. For the CDR3, the DNA is TGCAGTTTGGGTTCTCCGGGGAATTTAGCGGAGACCCAGTACTTC.